Below are 25 T cell receptor beta chains sequenced from a single sample in a study of cytomegalovirus exposure and HLA in healthy donors (dated by TCRdb to about 2017). Library generation was performed with the immunoSEQ multiplex PCR assay. TCRdb retrieved this table from immuneACCESS and kept in-frame rearrangements only. Not all clones are present; in checked studies, unresolved V genes account for under half, and no reason is known for the remainder. This sample gives under 300,000 clones in total; 80% to 90% of them show up just once. Jointly, the top ten make up more than 0.8% of the sample. Source material: PBMCs. The receptors originated from a woman aged 18-29 years in good health and CMV-seronegative.

The CDR3, as DNA: TGTGCCAGCAGAACCGGGACAGGGGCCTTGCGTATGAGCGAGCAGTACTTC. It codes for CASRTGTGALRMSEQYF. The chain couples TRBV28 to TRBJ2-7, with 10 bases identical to TRBD1. Germline loops: CDR1 MDHEN, CDR2 SYDVKM. This CDR3 contains 17 residues. V shed 6 bases and J 6 bases; nucleotides not matched to a gene: 17.

The chain has TRBV5-4 and TRBJ1-1; D gene uncertain. The CDR3 is 14 residues long. Germline loops: CDR1 SGHNT, CDR2 YYREEE (reference sequence). Trimming left V 0 bases short and J 3 bases short, with 9 bases between. CDR3 protein: CASSLAYGDTEAFF. For the CDR3, the DNA is TGTGCCAGCAGCTTGGCTTATGGAGACACTGAAGCTTTCTTT.

V gene TRBV7-2 combines with J gene TRBJ2-7, with 8 bases identical to TRBD2. Germline V gene sequence: CDR1 SGHTA, CDR2 FQGNSA. The CDR3 has 15 amino acids. The V gene end was trimmed by 6 bases and the J gene end by 6 bases; junction bases not matched to a gene: 13. The CDR3 here is CASRPSGLAAREQYF. The DNA of the CDR3 is TGTGCCAGCAGGCCTAGCGGACTAGCTGCCCGCGAGCAGTACTTC.

This CDR3 reads CASSPRLVSGNEQFF. The CDR3 DNA reads TGCGCCAGCAGCCCCCGACTAGTTTCGGGCAATGAGCAGTTCTTC. The J gene is TRBJ2-1, the V gene TRBV4-1; weak D call: TRBD2 (6 bases). V lost 4 bases and J lost 6, with 16 bases in between. The CDR3 is made up of 15 amino acids. Per the germline V gene, CDR1 is MGHRA and CDR2 is YSYEKL.

The J gene is TRBJ2-7, the V gene TRBV29-1; 11 positions match TRBD2. After removal of 7 bases from V and 0 bases from J, the junction contained 11 bases not matched to a gene. CDR1 and CDR2 from the germline V gene are SQVTM and ANQGSEA. The CDR3 consists of 16 residues. DNA of the CDR3: TGCAGCGCCTCGACTAGCGGGGTGAAAAGCTCCTACGAGCAGTACTTC. It is translated as CSASTSGVKSSYEQYF.

The chain couples TRBV27 to TRBJ1-6; D unresolved. Trimming took 4 bases from V and 2 from J, leaving 3 bases between them. CDR1 MNHEY and CDR2 SMNVEV come from the germline V gene (reference sequence). The CDR3 totals 13 residues. CDR3 protein: CASSYTYNSPLHF. The CDR3 nucleotides read TGTGCCAGCAGTTACACCTATAATTCACCCCTCCACTTT.

This chain uses TRBV28 with TRBJ1-1; TRBD1 aligns across 12 bases. Germline V CDR1 and CDR2: MDHEN, SYDVKM. This CDR3 region has 16 residues. Germline trimming cut 6 bases from V and 1 base from J; bases unmatched to any gene: 6. The CDR3 is CASSPGTGGRNTEAFF. The CDR3 DNA follows: TGTGCCAGCAGCCCCGGGACAGGGGGCAGGAACACTGAAGCTTTCTTT.

The chain links TRBV30 to TRBJ1-2, with 11 bases fitting TRBD1. This CDR3 region has 15 residues. Germline trimming cut 5 bases from V and 7 bases from J; bases unmatched to any gene: 12. CDR1 and CDR2 from the germline V gene are GTSNPN and SVGIG (reference sequence). In nucleotides, the CDR3 is TGTGCCTGGGACCGCAAGGACAGGGGGCAAGGTGGCTACACCTTC. Residues: CAWDRKDRGQGGYTF. Using reference TRBV30 and TRBJ1-2 for the parts outside the CDR3, the full variable domain is SQTIHQWPATLVQPVGSPLSLECTVEGTSNPNLYWYRQAAGRGLQLLFYSVGIGQISSEVPQNLSASRPQDRQFILSSKKLLLSDSGFYLCAWDRKDRGQGGYTFGSGTRLTVV.

V gene TRBV7-6 combines with J gene TRBJ1-1; a weak D match, TRBD1 (6 bases). Trimming removed 5 bases from V and 0 bases from J, with 10 bases in between. In germline, CDR1 is SGHVS, CDR2 FNYEAQ. CDR3 length: 14 amino acids. The CDR3 sequence: CASSGQPLNTEAFF. CDR3 nucleotide sequence: TGTGCCAGCAGCGGACAGCCCTTGAACACTGAAGCTTTCTTT.

The chain employs TRBV11-2 and TRBJ2-4; 11 nucleotides agree with TRBD2. Germline V gene data show CDR1 as SGHAT and CDR2 as FQNNGV. The CDR3 length is 18 residues. J gave up 1 base and V 5 bases, and 10 bases lay outside the gene matches. The CDR3 nucleotides read TGTGCCAGCAGCCCAGGAATAGCGGGGGGGCTGGCCAAAAACATTCAGTACTTC. Amino acids: CASSPGIAGGLAKNIQYF.

The V gene is TRBV29-1, the J gene TRBJ2-6, with D possibly TRBD2 on 5 matching bases. CDR1 is SQVTM, CDR2 ANQGSEA, per germline. Trimming cost V 7 bases and J 0 bases, with 19 bases left between them. This CDR3 region has 17 residues. The CDR3 loop reads CSADLGAVVSGANVLTF. The CDR3 nucleotides are TGCAGCGCAGACCTCGGAGCGGTGGTCTCTGGGGCCAACGTCCTGACTTTC.

The gene calls are TRBV5-6 and TRBJ1-1; 8 bases line up with TRBD1. V shed 1 base, J shed 11 bases, and the junction held 7 bases outside the gene matches. CDR1 is SGHDT, CDR2 YYEEEE, per germline. The CDR3 length is 13 residues. CDR3 residues: CASSLFSGQGAFF. The DNA for the CDR3 is TGTGCCAGCAGCTTGTTTTCCGGACAGGGTGCTTTCTTT.

CDR3 amino acids: CSVEDLTSGSPDTQYF. The CDR3 DNA reads as TGCAGCGTTGAAGATTTAACTAGCGGGAGCCCAGATACGCAGTATTTT. The V and J genes are TRBV29-1 and TRBJ2-3; TRBD2 matches at 11 bases. The CDR3 consists of 16 residues. V shed 0 bases, J shed 4 bases, and the junction held 6 bases outside the gene matches. Per the germline V gene, CDR1 is SQVTM and CDR2 is ANQGSEA.

The V gene is TRBV30, the J gene TRBJ2-4; D gene uncertain. Germline CDR1 reads GTSNPN; CDR2 reads SVGIG (reference sequence). V lost 0 bases, J lost 3 bases, and 9 bases lay in between. The CDR3 loop spans 14 amino acids. The CDR3: CAWSVVGDKNIQYF. CDR3 coding DNA: TGTGCCTGGAGTGTTGTGGGCGACAAAAACATTCAGTACTTC.

V gene TRBV27 combines with J gene TRBJ2-2, with a weak D call TRBD2 (6 bases). The V end was cut by 5 bases, the J end by 6 bases, with 16 bases between. This CDR3 has 15 amino acids. The germline gives CDR1 MNHEY, CDR2 SMNVEV (reference sequence). As DNA, the CDR3 is TGTGCCAGCAGTGGCCCGGGACTCCTCTCCGGGGAGCTGTTTTTT. This encodes CASSGPGLLSGELFF.

The CDR3 loop is CASSRYTGTENEKLFF. CDR3 DNA sequence: TGTGCCAGCAGCCGGTACACCGGGACAGAAAATGAAAAACTGTTTTTT. The rearrangement links TRBV11-3 to TRBJ1-4, with 7 bases fitting TRBD1. The CDR3 length is 16 residues. CDR1 is SGHNT and CDR2 is YENEEA in the germline V gene. Losses at the gene ends were 5 bases for V and 5 bases for J; bases not matched to a gene: 11. The complete variable domain, with remaining parts taken from reference TRBV11-3 and TRBJ1-4, reads EAGVVQSPRYKIIEKKQPVAFWCNPISGHNTLYWYLQNLGQGPELLIRYENEEAVDDSQLPKDRFSAERLKGVDSTLKIQPAELGDSAVYLCASSRYTGTENEKLFFGSGTQLSVL.

This clone was detected only a few times. The CDR3 DNA is TGCGCCAGCAGCCAAGGGCAGGGGGCAAATTCACCCCTCCACTTT. This codes for CASSQGQGANSPLHF. This chain joins TRBV4-3 and TRBJ1-6, with 8 bases identical to TRBD1. The CDR3 extends over 15 amino acids. Germline assignment: CDR1 LGHNA and CDR2 YSLEER. Trimming at V came to 1 base and at J to 7 bases, leaving 3 bases not matched to a gene.

The chain uses TRBV5-1 and TRBJ2-3, with unresolved D. The CDR3 runs 15 residues. V lost 0 bases, J lost 0 bases, and 8 bases lay in between. CDR1 is SGHRS and CDR2 is YFSETQ in the germline V gene. CDR3 sequence: CASSLGVESTDTQYF. The CDR3 nucleotides are TGCGCCAGCAGCTTGGGAGTCGAGAGCACAGATACGCAGTATTTT.

The rearrangement uses TRBV11-2 and TRBJ2-7; 10 bases are shared with TRBD1. Germline trimming cut 3 bases from V and 7 bases from J; bases unmatched to any gene: 9. This CDR3 is built from 15 residues. Germline-derived CDR1 and CDR2 are SGHAT and FQNNGV. Written as DNA, the CDR3 is TGTGCCAGCAGCTTTAGCCGACAGGGGGCAGAAGAGCAGTACTTC. The encoded protein is CASSFSRQGAEEQYF. Variable domain in full (rest from reference TRBV11-2 and TRBJ2-7): EAGVAQSPRYKIIEKRQSVAFWCNPISGHATLYWYQQILGQGPKLLIQFQNNGVVDDSQLPKDRFSAERLKGVDSTLKIQPAKLEDSAVYLCASSFSRQGAEEQYFGPGTRLTVT.

The chain combines TRBV30 with TRBJ1-3; D is perhaps TRBD1 (6 bases). In germline, CDR1 is GTSNPN, CDR2 SVGIG (reference sequence). Trimming stripped 5 bases from V and 4 bases from J, with 12 bases between. The CDR3 loop spans 13 amino acids. The CDR3 DNA sequence: TGTGCCTGGGAAACAGGGTTGGGAAACACCATATATTTT. It specifies CAWETGLGNTIYF. The entire variable domain, with the rest obtained from reference TRBV30 and TRBJ1-3, is as follows: SQTIHQWPATLVQPVGSPLSLECTVEGTSNPNLYWYRQAAGRGLQLLFYSVGIGQISSEVPQNLSASRPQDRQFILSSKKLLLSDSGFYLCAWETGLGNTIYFGEGSWLTVV.

The chain carries TRBV4-2 and TRBJ2-3; TRBD2 matches at 13 bases. The CDR3 consists of 17 residues. Germline trimming cut 3 bases from V and 5 bases from J; bases unmatched to any gene: 8. Germline loops: CDR1 LGHNA, CDR2 YNFKEQ. The CDR3 bases are TGTGCCAGCAGCCACGGTGGACTAGCGGGAGCCGGAGATACGCAGTATTTT. Residues: CASSHGGLAGAGDTQYF.

This clone was seen a single time. The genes are TRBV29-1 and TRBJ2-7; D uncertain. The CDR3 extends over 12 amino acids. From germline, CDR1 is SQVTM and CDR2 ANQGSEA. V was trimmed by 4 bases and J by 0 bases, leaving 7 bases between them. The CDR3: CSVVRNSYEQYF. CDR3 nucleotide sequence: TGCAGCGTTGTCAGGAACTCCTACGAGCAGTACTTC.

In its sample, this clone was seen once. This chain connects TRBV7-7 to TRBJ2-3; D gene uncertain. Trimming shortened V by 1 base and J by 6 bases, and 11 bases separated the two germline ends. Germline loops: CDR1 SSHAT, CDR2 FNYEAQ (reference sequence). This CDR3 is built from 14 residues. In DNA form, the CDR3 reads TGTGCCAGCAGCTTAGGCGGAAGTGTGGATACGCAGTATTTT. It specifies CASSLGGSVDTQYF.

The chain combines TRBV18 with TRBJ1-2; unclear D gene. Trimming stripped 5 bases from V and 1 base from J, with 11 bases between. Germline V gives CDR1 KGHSH, CDR2 LQKENI. The CDR3 has 14 residues. This CDR3 reads CASSSREINYGYTF. CDR3 bases: TGTGCCAGCTCATCGAGGGAGATTAACTATGGCTACACCTTC.

For the CDR3, the DNA is TGTGCCAGCAGCGTAGATCAGGGAAAATCGAATGAGCAGTTCTTC. It is translated as CASSVDQGKSNEQFF. This sequence joins TRBV9 and TRBJ2-1, with D possibly TRBD1 on 5 matching bases. The ends were cut back, 0 bases at V and 7 bases at J, with 14 bases in the middle. This CDR3 is built from 15 residues. From germline, CDR1 is SGDLS and CDR2 YYNGEE.